This passage covers 28 T cell receptor beta chains from one sample sequenced in a study of shared clonotypes between healthy human individuals (dated by TCRdb to 2020 to 2021). Receptor libraries were prepared by the immunoSEQ multiplex PCR assay. TCRdb holds this immuneACCESS table with in-frame rearrangements only. Some clones are missing; in checked studies, unresolved V genes explain under half, and the rest has no known cause. In this sample the table shows about 500,000 clones, 60% to 80% of which occur a single time. About 12% of the sample goes to the ten largest clones. The specimen sequenced was PBMCs. The source is a woman in her thirties or forties in good health. Some clones in this sample may be carry-over from other donors' samples.

This sequence joins TRBV14 and TRBJ2-4; perhaps TRBD1 as D (5 bases). The CDR3 loop spans 17 amino acids. With 0 bases removed from V and 1 base from J, the gap between germline ends came to 13 bases. CDR1 is SGHDN and CDR2 is FVKESK in the germline V gene. The CDR3 DNA reads as TGTGCCAGCAGCCAAGAATTTGCAGGGCTGGCCAAAAACATTCAGTACTTC. This sequence encodes CASSQEFAGLAKNIQYF.

The J gene is TRBJ2-1, the V gene TRBV5-1, with 12 bases lining up with TRBD2. The CDR3 runs 15 residues. From germline, CDR1 is SGHRS and CDR2 YFSETQ. Trimming cost V 3 bases and J 8 bases; bases outside gene matches: 6. The DNA for the CDR3 is TGCGCCAGCAGCTCCGGACTAGCGGGAATCGATGAGCAGTTCTTC. This codes for CASSSGLAGIDEQFF.

As regards this clone: With a far larger clone one base away, a read error is the likely cause. The chain has TRBV4-2 and TRBJ1-4; D remains unclear. Germline V gene sequence: CDR1 LGHNA, CDR2 YNFKEQ. CDR3 length equals 16 residues. The germline V and J ends were trimmed by 0 bases and 7 bases, with 15 bases remaining between them. The CDR3 protein is CASSQEQSLLSEKLFF. The CDR3 DNA reads as TGTGCCAGCAGCCAAGAGCAGTCTCTATTAAGTGAAAAACTGTTTTTT.

In its sample, this clone was seen once. The genes are TRBV19 and TRBJ2-7, with D hard to call. V was cut by 4 bases and J by 2 bases, with 6 bases left in between. The CDR3 is 12 residues long. Germline loops: CDR1 LNHDA, CDR2 SQIVND (reference sequence). CDR3 residues: CASSSTTYEQYF. CDR3 bases: TGTGCCAGTAGTAGCACCACCTACGAGCAGTACTTC.

Only one count was recorded for this clone. The chain carries TRBV18 and TRBJ2-5; possibly TRBD1 for D (5 bases). The CDR3 sequence is 14 residues long. Trimming stripped 4 bases from V and 2 bases from J, with 11 bases between. Germline CDR1 KGHSH, CDR2 LQKENI. For the CDR3, the DNA is TGTGCCAGCTCACTCCCGACAGCACAAGAGACCCAGTACTTC. Translating gives CASSLPTAQETQYF. Full variable domain (rest looked up from reference TRBV18 and TRBJ2-5): NAGVMQNPRHLVRRRGQEARLRCSPMKGHSHVYWYRQLPEEGLKFMVYLQKENIIDESGMPKERFSAEFPKEGPSILRIQQVVRGDSAAYFCASSLPTAQETQYFGPGTRLLVL.

The chain employs TRBV9 and TRBJ2-1; 8 bases are shared with TRBD2. The CDR3 runs 14 residues. J was trimmed by 3 bases and V by 4 bases; bases with no gene match: 3. Germline CDR1 reads SGDLS; CDR2 reads YYNGEE. CDR3 DNA sequence: TGTGCCAGCAGCCCCGGGACTAGCTACAATGAGCAGTTCTTC. This encodes CASSPGTSYNEQFF.

The rearrangement uses TRBV5-1 and TRBJ2-4; D is unresolved. Germline CDR1 SGHRS, CDR2 YFSETQ. V gave up 3 bases and J gave up 3 bases, with 10 bases separating them. The CDR3 runs to 14 residues. In nucleotides, the CDR3 is TGCGCCAGCAGCTCTACATCGGGCAAAAACATTCAGTACTTC. Its protein product is CASSSTSGKNIQYF.

The chain combines TRBV28 with TRBJ2-6; D unresolved. This CDR3 contains 13 residues. CDR1 is MDHEN, CDR2 SYDVKM, per germline. Trimming took off 4 bases at V and 2 bases at J, with 3 bases between the two ends. Written as DNA, the CDR3 is TGTGCCAGCAGTTCCCCTGGGGCCAACGTCCTGACTTTC. It yields the protein CASSSPGANVLTF.

The chain joins TRBV6-5 to TRBJ2-1; D not certain. V lost 4 bases to trimming and J lost 5 bases, with 15 bases between them. Germline CDR1 is MNHEY and CDR2 is SVGAGI. This CDR3 has 15 amino acids. CDR3 in DNA: TGTGCCAGCAGTTCGTCTGTGGGCCCCCACAATGAGCAGTTCTTC. It is translated as CASSSSVGPHNEQFF.

The V and J genes are TRBV7-9 and TRBJ2-2; D not certain. Germline lookup yields CDR1 SEHNR and CDR2 FQNEAQ (reference sequence). CDR3 length equals 14 residues. The germline V and J ends were trimmed by 1 base and 7 bases, with 10 bases remaining between them. The CDR3 region has the DNA TGTGCCAGCAGCTTAGAATTCGCTAGCGGGGAGCTGTTTTTT. It specifies CASSLEFASGELFF.

To note about this clone: The sample carries other DNA sequences with the same CDR3. V usage is TRBV2 and J usage is TRBJ2-3; TRBD2 matches at 8 bases. The CDR3 totals 15 residues. The germline CDR1 and CDR2 sequences are SNHLY and FYNNEI. Losses at the gene ends were 4 bases for V and 2 bases for J; bases not matched to a gene: 5. The CDR3, as DNA: TGTGCCAGCAGTGTAGAGCGGGGGCTCACAGATACGCAGTATTTT. As protein: CASSVERGLTDTQYF.

This clone was counted between two and nine times. This chain connects TRBV6-5 to TRBJ2-5, with D hard to call. This CDR3 spans 14 amino acids. V gave up 0 bases and J gave up 4 bases, with 9 bases separating them. Germline V CDR1 and CDR2: MNHEY, SVGAGI. The CDR3 DNA reads TGTGCCAGCAGTTACTCAGGCAGGCGAGAGACCCAGTACTTC. Translation: CASSYSGRRETQYF.

A remark on this clone: A far larger clone is one base from this, pointing to a likely read error. As the CDR3 is not closed by the conserved phenylalanine or tryptophan, this likely results from a read error. V and J are TRBV7-8 and TRBJ1-6; 8 positions agree with TRBD1. CDR1 and CDR2 from the germline V gene are SGHVS and FQNEAQ. The CDR3 loop spans 12 amino acids. V shed 3 bases and J 14 bases; nucleotides not matched to a gene: 3. The CDR3 bases are TGTGCCAGCAGCTTCCAACAGGGGGCCCTCCACTTG. Translation gives CASSFQQGALHL.

The chain recombines TRBV7-8 with TRBJ2-1; TRBD2 agrees at 8 bases. CDR3 length: 15 amino acids. V was pared by 4 bases and J by 5 bases, with 7 bases of the junction left unmatched. Germline V gene data show CDR1 as SGHVS and CDR2 as FQNEAQ. CDR3 in amino acids: CASSYGTSLNNEQFF. Here the CDR3 DNA reads TGTGCCAGCAGCTACGGGACTAGTTTGAACAATGAGCAGTTCTTC. The whole variable domain, remainder taken from reference TRBV7-8 and TRBJ2-1, is GAGVSQSPRYKVAKRGQDVALRCDPISGHVSLFWYQQALGQGPEFLTYFQNEAQLDKSGLPSDRFFAERPEGSVSTLKIQRTQQEDSAVYLCASSYGTSLNNEQFFGPGTRLTVL.

The genes are TRBV30 and TRBJ2-1; no clear D gene. The V gene lost 4 bases and the J gene lost 0 bases, with 10 bases spanning the gap. This CDR3 has 14 amino acids. In germline, CDR1 is GTSNPN, CDR2 SVGIG (reference sequence). The CDR3: CAWTLSSSYNEQFF. The CDR3 DNA reads as TGTGCCTGGACCTTATCGAGCTCCTACAATGAGCAGTTCTTC.

On this clone itself: A read error is likely here: a far larger clone is one base away. The chain couples TRBV7-2 to TRBJ2-7; 11 positions match TRBD1. V gave up 3 bases and J gave up 3 bases; unmatched junction bases: 1. Germline CDR1 SGHTA, CDR2 FQGNSA. This CDR3 is 14 amino acids long. CDR3 sequence reads: CASSFGTGGYEQYF. The CDR3 DNA reads TGTGCCAGCAGCTTCGGGACAGGGGGCTACGAGCAGTACTTC.

This clone was seen more than once but under ten times. The chain couples TRBV28 to TRBJ2-7, with 9 nucleotides matching TRBD2. This CDR3 comprises 13 residues. Germline V CDR1 and CDR2: MDHEN, SYDVKM. J lost 8 bases, V lost 5 bases, and 7 bases had no gene match. The CDR3 region has the DNA TGTGCCAGCAGTCTTTCGGCTAGCGGGAAGCAGTACTTC. It specifies CASSLSASGKQYF.

This chain joins TRBV4-1 and TRBJ2-1; 10 bases map to TRBD2. This CDR3 region has 15 residues. After removal of 5 bases from V and 10 bases from J, the junction contained 11 bases not matched to a gene. The V gene's germline CDR1 is MGHRA and CDR2 YSYEKL. The CDR3 nucleotides read TGCGCCAGCAGCGTTCCTAGCGGGAGCCGGGACGAGCAGTTCTTC. It translates to CASSVPSGSRDEQFF.

Worth noting for this clone: One base separates it from a far larger clone, so it is likely a read error. Other DNA sequences in the same sample also yield this CDR3. The chain recombines TRBV11-2 with TRBJ1-1; 9 positions match TRBD1. Germline CDR1 SGHAT, CDR2 FQNNGV. CDR3 length: 18 amino acids. V trimming: 3 bases; J trimming: 5 bases; junction bases outside the gene matches: 16. The CDR3 nucleotides read TGTGCCAGCAGCTTCCATCGGGTGACAGGGGGTGATATAACTGAAGCTTTCTTT. Amino acid sequence: CASSFHRVTGGDITEAFF.

V gene TRBV9 combines with J gene TRBJ2-7; the match to TRBD2 covers 13 bases. CDR3 length: 15 amino acids. V lost 4 bases, J lost 9 bases, and 10 bases stayed unmatched. CDR1 and CDR2 from the germline V gene are SGDLS and YYNGEE. The CDR3 bases are TGTGCCAGCAGCCGAGGGACTAGCGGGAACACCGGGCAGTACTTC. It encodes CASSRGTSGNTGQYF.

As regards this clone: A read error is the likely source, as a far larger clone sits one nucleotide away. A read error is likely, as this CDR3 ends without the conserved phenylalanine or tryptophan. In DNA, the CDR3 is TGTGCCCGGGGAGGGAGCGGGAGGGCAGTAGATACGCAGTATTTG. This codes for CARGGSGRAVDTQYL. J is TRBJ2-3 and V is TRBV30; 10 bases align to TRBD2. Germline V gives CDR1 GTSNPN, CDR2 SVGIG (reference sequence). The CDR3 consists of 15 residues. V was clipped by 8 bases and J by 5 bases; unmatched bases: 13.

As concerns this clone: This may come from a read error, since a much larger clone is one base off. The V call is TRBV28, the J call TRBJ1-1, with D perhaps TRBD1 (6 bases). CDR1 and CDR2 from the germline V gene are MDHEN and SYDVKM. The CDR3 runs 15 residues. The V end was cut by 3 bases, the J end by 4 bases, with 15 bases between. The chain's CDR3 is CASSFGTWVGTEAFF. The CDR3 region has the DNA TGTGCCAGCAGTTTTGGGACATGGGTGGGCACTGAAGCTTTCTTT.

This chain links TRBV25-1 with TRBJ1-1; D is unclear. CDR1 is MGHDK, CDR2 SYGVNS, per germline. The CDR3 spans 14 residues. The ends were cut back, 4 bases at V and 11 bases at J, with 20 bases in the middle. The CDR3, as DNA: TGTGCCAGCAGTGGTGCCGGCGGGCTGGAGGCGGCTTTCTTT. Encoded protein: CASSGAGGLEAAFF.

This clone was seen more than once but under ten times. The rearrangement uses TRBV30 and TRBJ2-5, with TRBD2 as a possible D gene (5 bases). Trimming stripped 0 bases from V and 5 bases from J, with 13 bases between. The CDR3 covers 14 residues. In germline, CDR1 is GTSNPN, CDR2 SVGIG (reference sequence). CDR3 coding DNA: TGTGCCTGGAGTGTCGGCGGGTCGGGGGAGACCCAGTACTTC. This sequence encodes CAWSVGGSGETQYF. The full variable domain, in which reference TRBV30 and TRBJ2-5 provide the parts outside the CDR3, is SQTIHQWPATLVQPVGSPLSLECTVEGTSNPNLYWYRQAAGRGLQLLFYSVGIGQISSEVPQNLSASRPQDRQFILSSKKLLLSDSGFYLCAWSVGGSGETQYFGPGTRLLVL.

With regard to this clone: This likely came from a read error, as a far larger clone is one base away. The chain is built from TRBV5-1 and TRBJ1-1; 8 bases match TRBD1. V shed 6 bases and J 1 base; nucleotides not matched to a gene: 5. CDR3 length: 14 amino acids. CDR1 and CDR2 from the germline V gene are SGHRS and YFSETQ. This CDR3 is CASTHQGANTEAFF. The CDR3 nucleotides read TGCGCCAGCACACACCAGGGGGCGAACACTGAAGCTTTCTTT.

The chain is built from TRBV5-1 and TRBJ2-3; D is undetermined. Trimming removed 3 bases from V and 0 bases from J, with 2 bases in between. From germline, CDR1 is SGHRS and CDR2 YFSETQ. The CDR3 runs 12 residues. CDR3 nucleotide sequence: TGCGCCAGCAGCTATAGCACAGATACGCAGTATTTT. Protein sequence: CASSYSTDTQYF.

The chain has TRBV7-9 and TRBJ2-7, with D possibly being TRBD2 (5 bases). This CDR3 is 14 amino acids long. The germline V gene has CDR1 SEHNR and CDR2 FQNEAQ (reference sequence). Trimming cost V 7 bases and J 5 bases, with 18 bases left between them. The CDR3 sequence is CASKPRTHGNEQYF. As DNA, the CDR3 is TGTGCCAGCAAACCGAGGACCCACGGGAACGAGCAGTACTTC.

J is TRBJ2-5 and V is TRBV30, with D perhaps TRBD2 (5 bases). The end of the DNA aligns better with TRBJ2-7, so the J call may be wrong. The CDR3 totals 13 residues. The germline CDR1 and CDR2 sequences are GTSNPN and SVGIG (reference sequence). The CDR3 DNA reads as TGTGCCTGGAGGTCACGGGGCTCCTACGAGCAGTACTTC. This codes for CAWRSRGSYEQYF.